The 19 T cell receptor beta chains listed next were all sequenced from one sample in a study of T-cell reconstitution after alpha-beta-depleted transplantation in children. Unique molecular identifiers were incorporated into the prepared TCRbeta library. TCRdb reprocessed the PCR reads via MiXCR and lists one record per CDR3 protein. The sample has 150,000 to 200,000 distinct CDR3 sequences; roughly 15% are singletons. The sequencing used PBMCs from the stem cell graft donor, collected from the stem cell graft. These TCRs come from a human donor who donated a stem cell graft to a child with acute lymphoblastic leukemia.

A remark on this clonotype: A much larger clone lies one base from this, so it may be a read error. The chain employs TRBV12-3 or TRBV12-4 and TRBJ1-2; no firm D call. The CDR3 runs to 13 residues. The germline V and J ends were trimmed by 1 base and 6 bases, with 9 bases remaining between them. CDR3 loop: CASSLDQPHGYTF. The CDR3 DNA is TGTGCCAGCAGTTTAGACCAGCCCCATGGCTACACCTTC.

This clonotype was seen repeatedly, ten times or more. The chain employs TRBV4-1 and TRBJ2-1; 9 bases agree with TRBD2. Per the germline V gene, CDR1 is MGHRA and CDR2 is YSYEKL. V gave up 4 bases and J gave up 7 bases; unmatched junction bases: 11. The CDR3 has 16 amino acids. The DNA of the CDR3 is TGCGCCAGCAGCCCGTCCGGCGGGAGGGCCCGAAATGAGCAGTTCTTC. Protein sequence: CASSPSGGRARNEQFF.

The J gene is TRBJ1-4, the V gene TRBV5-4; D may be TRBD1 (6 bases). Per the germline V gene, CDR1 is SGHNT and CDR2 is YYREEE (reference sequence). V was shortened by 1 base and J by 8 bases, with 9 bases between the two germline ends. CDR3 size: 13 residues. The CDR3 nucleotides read TGTGCCAGCAGCTTGACCAGGGGCGAAAAACTGTTTTTT. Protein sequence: CASSLTRGEKLFF.

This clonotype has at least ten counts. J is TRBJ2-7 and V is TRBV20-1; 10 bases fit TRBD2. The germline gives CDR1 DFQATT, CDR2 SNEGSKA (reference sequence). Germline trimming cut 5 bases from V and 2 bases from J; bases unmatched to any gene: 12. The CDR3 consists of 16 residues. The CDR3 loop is CSALDFLAGEPYEQYF. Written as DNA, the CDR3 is TGCAGTGCTTTAGACTTCCTAGCGGGGGAACCCTACGAGCAGTACTTC.

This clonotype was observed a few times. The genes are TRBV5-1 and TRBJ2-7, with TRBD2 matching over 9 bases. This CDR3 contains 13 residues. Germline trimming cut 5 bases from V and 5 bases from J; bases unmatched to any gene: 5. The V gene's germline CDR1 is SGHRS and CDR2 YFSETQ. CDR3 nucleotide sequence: TGCGCCAGCAGTCTTAGCGGGAGCCACGAGCAGTACTTC. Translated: CASSLSGSHEQYF.

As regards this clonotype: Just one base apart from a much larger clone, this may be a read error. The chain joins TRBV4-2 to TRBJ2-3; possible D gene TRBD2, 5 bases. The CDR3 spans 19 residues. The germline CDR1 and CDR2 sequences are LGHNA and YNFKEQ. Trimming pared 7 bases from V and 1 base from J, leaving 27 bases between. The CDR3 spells CASTLKIIRGPDGTDTQYF. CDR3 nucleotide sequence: TGTGCCAGCACCCTTAAAATTATAAGAGGGCCAGATGGCACAGATACGCAGTATTTT.

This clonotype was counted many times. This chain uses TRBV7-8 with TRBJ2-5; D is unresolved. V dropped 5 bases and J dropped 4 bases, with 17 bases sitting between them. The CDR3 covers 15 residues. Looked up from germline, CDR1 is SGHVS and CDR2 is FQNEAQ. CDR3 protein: CASSARRSGRETQYF. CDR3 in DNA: TGTGCCAGCAGCGCCCGGCGCTCTGGGCGAGAGACCCAGTACTTC.

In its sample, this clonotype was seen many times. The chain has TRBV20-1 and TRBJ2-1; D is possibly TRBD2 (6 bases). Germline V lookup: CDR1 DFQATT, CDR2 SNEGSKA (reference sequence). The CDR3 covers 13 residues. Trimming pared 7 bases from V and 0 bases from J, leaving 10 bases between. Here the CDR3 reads CSGGDSSYNEQFF. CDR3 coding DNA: TGCAGTGGCGGGGATTCCTCCTACAATGAGCAGTTCTTC.

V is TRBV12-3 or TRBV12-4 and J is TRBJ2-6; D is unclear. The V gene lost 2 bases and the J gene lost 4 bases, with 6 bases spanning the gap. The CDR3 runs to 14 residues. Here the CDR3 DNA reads TGTGCCAGCAGTTTATTCGCCGGGGCCAACGTCCTGACTTTC. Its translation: CASSLFAGANVLTF.

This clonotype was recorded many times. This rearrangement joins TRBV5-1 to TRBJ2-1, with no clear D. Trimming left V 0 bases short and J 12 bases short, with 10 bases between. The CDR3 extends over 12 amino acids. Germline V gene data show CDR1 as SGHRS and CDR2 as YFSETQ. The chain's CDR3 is CASSLEPALQFF. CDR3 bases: TGCGCCAGCAGCTTGGAACCCGCTTTGCAGTTCTTC.

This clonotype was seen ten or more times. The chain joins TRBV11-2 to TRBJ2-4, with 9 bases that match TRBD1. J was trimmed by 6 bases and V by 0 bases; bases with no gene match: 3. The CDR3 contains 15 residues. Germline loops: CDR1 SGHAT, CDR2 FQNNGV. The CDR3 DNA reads TGTGCCAGCAGCTTAGATGAGACAGGGGGAAACATTCAGTACTTC. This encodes CASSLDETGGNIQYF. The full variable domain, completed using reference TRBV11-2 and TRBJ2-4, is EAGVAQSPRYKIIEKRQSVAFWCNPISGHATLYWYQQILGQGPKLLIQFQNNGVVDDSQLPKDRFSAERLKGVDSTLKIQPAKLEDSAVYLCASSLDETGGNIQYFGAGTRLSVL.

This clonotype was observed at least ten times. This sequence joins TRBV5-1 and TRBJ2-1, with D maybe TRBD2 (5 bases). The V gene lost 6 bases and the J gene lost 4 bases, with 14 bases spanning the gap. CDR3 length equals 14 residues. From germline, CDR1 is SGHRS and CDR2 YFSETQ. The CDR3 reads CASNPSGGYNEQFF. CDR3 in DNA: TGCGCCAGCAATCCCAGCGGAGGTTACAATGAGCAGTTCTTC. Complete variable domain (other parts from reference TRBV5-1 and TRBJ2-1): KAGVTQTPRYLIKTRGQQVTLSCSPISGHRSVSWYQQTPGQGLQFLFEYFSETQRNKGNFPGRFSGRQFSNSRSEMNVSTLELGDSALYLCASNPSGGYNEQFFGPGTRLTVL.

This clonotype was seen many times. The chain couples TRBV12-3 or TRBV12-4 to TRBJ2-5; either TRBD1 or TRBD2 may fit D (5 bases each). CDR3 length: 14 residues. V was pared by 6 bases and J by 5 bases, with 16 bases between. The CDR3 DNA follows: TGTGCCAGCAGGAGGGACGGTGAAGGGGAGACCCAGTACTTC. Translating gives CASRRDGEGETQYF.

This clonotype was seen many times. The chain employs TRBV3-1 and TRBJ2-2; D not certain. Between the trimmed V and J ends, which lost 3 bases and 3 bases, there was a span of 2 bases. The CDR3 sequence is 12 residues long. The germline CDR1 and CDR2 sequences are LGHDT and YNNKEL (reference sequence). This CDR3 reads CASSQHTGELFF. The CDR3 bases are TGTGCCAGCAGCCAGCACACCGGGGAGCTGTTTTTT. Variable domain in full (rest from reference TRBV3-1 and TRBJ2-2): DTAVSQTPKYLVTQMGNDKSIKCEQNLGHDTMYWYKQDSKKFLKIMFSYNNKELIINETVPNRFSPKSPDKAHLNLHINSLELGDSAVYFCASSQHTGELFFGEGSRLTVL.

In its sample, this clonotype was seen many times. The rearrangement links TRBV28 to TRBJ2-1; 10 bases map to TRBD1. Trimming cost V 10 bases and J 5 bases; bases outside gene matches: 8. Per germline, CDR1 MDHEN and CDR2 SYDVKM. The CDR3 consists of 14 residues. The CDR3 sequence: CAIQTGGLDNEQFF. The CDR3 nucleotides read TGTGCCATCCAGACAGGGGGCCTCGACAATGAGCAGTTCTTC.

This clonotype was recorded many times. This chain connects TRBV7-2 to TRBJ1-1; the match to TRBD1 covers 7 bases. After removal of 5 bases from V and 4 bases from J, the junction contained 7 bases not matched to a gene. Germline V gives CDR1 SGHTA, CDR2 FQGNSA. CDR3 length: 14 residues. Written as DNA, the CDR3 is TGTGCCAGCAGCGAGCAGGGGGGGATCACTGAAGCTTTCTTT. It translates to CASSEQGGITEAFF.

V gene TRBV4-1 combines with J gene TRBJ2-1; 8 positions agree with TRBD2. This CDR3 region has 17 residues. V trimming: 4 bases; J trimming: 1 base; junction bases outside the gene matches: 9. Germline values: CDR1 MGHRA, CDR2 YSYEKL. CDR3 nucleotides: TGCGCCAGCAGCCCGACGAAGCGGGAGTGGTCCTACAATGAGCAGTTCTTC. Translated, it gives CASSPTKREWSYNEQFF.

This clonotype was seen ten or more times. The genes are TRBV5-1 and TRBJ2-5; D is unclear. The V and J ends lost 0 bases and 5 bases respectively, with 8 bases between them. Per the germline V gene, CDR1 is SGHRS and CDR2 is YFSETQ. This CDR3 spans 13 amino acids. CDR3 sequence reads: CASSLANGETQYF. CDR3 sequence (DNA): TGCGCCAGCAGCTTGGCCAACGGGGAGACCCAGTACTTC.

The CDR3 DNA reads as TGCAGTGCCAAGGAGGGAGAAGGCACAGATACGCAGTATTTT. Translating gives CSAKEGEGTDTQYF. The genes are TRBV20-1 and TRBJ2-3; D is perhaps TRBD2 (6 bases). Germline V gives CDR1 DFQATT, CDR2 SNEGSKA (reference sequence). This CDR3 region has 14 residues. Trimming took 6 bases from V and 1 from J, leaving 14 bases between them.